This entry concerns a single T cell receptor (beta chain). The data are from a study of blood T cell repertoires in COVID-19. Study-level information: Samples taken during acute and convalescent COVID-19 were collected in the United States, Italy and Spain.

The CDR3 length is 14 residues. V was clipped by 5 bases and J by 5 bases, with 13 bases between them. Germline loops: CDR1 MDHEN, CDR2 SYDVKM. Individuals drawn from approximately 26 US areas were about 18 to 89 years old. Participants had their cohort set by participant-reported clinical history. Clones were sequenced by immunoSEQ multiplex PCR, and TCRdb holds only the in-frame ones, with some missing. Among about 200,000 clones, around 88% were seen once, and the ten largest hold 5.6%. The chain is built from TRBV28 and TRBJ2-1; D is possibly TRBD2 (5 bases). The source is a man in his forties or fifties with acute COVID-19. Input material: PBMCs or T cells enriched from blood (not recorded which). CDR3 sequence: CASSVLGEHNEQFF. CDR3 bases: TGTGCCAGCAGTGTCCTCGGGGAACACAATGAGCAGTTCTTC.